The T cell receptor beta chain under discussion was sequenced for a study of a mutant IDH1 vaccine in newly diagnosed glioma. Trimming cost V 5 bases and J 8 bases, with 9 bases left between them. The CDR3 length is 12 residues. Germline loops: CDR1 SEHNR, CDR2 FQNEAQ (reference sequence). Method: immunoSEQ multiplex PCR; TCRdb's copy keeps in-frame clones and lacks some. The profile shows about 35,000 clones, less than 90% of them singletons. This clone was counted between two and nine times. The time point was: baseline, week 1 (first vaccination visit). This sample's treatment: pre-vaccination baseline after standard-of-care therapy. Each tumor in the donors was a new WHO grade 3 or 4 astrocytoma, IDH1-mutant and ATRX-lost.

This TCR came from a woman between 40 and 55 years old with glioma. The sequences come from PBMCs, collected from a glioma patient treated with radiotherapy, temozolomide or both. The genes are TRBV7-9 and TRBJ1-4, with D hard to call. CDR3 DNA: TGTGCCAGCAGCCGAAGGGAGGAAAAACTGTTTTTT. It translates to CASSRREEKLFF. Based on the CDR3 plus reference TRBV7-9 and TRBJ1-4, the full variable domain is DTGVSQNPRHKITKRGQNVTFRCDPISEHNRLYWYRQTLGQGPEFLTYFQNEAQLEKSRLLSDRFSAERPKGSFSTLEIQRTEQGDSAMYLCASSRREEKLFFGSGTQLSVL.